This T cell receptor beta chain was retrieved from a study of blood T cell repertoires in COVID-19. In the study overall: Both acute and convalescent COVID-19 samples were obtained from the United States, Italy and Spain.

The table lists this clone with a count of one. The CDR3 has 12 amino acids. Per germline, CDR1 MNHEY and CDR2 SMNVEV (reference sequence). Trimming took 5 bases from V and 7 from J; bases not matched to a gene: 1. Repertoires were generated with immunoSEQ multiplex PCR, while TCRdb's copy carries only in-frame clones and drops some. The sample contains roughly 62,000 clones, about 80% of which appear only once. The rearrangement links TRBV27 to TRBJ1-5; 8 bases fit TRBD1. The clonotype was recovered from an elderly man with COVID-19, enrolled during active disease. What was sequenced was peripheral blood. The CDR3 nucleotides read TGTGCCAGCAGTCGGACAGGGCAGCCCCAGCATTTT. Translation gives CASSRTGQPQHF.